This T cell receptor beta chain is drawn from a study of early T cells in non-severe SARS-CoV-2 infection. Study context: Bulk RNA isolated from unsorted whole blood underwent sequencing; chains were not paired. Study-wide points: Comparison of clonotypes with VDJdb favored anti-spike CD8 responses while missing private and CD4 specificities.

With respect to this clonotype: Its antigen remains unknown.

Individual cDNA molecules received unique molecular identifiers during library preparation. Via MiXCR, TCRdb re-called the 5' RACE reads, giving one row per CDR3 protein. The sample holds approximately 70,000 distinct CDR3 sequences, 10% to 15% seen once. The CDR3 covers 16 residues. Germline-derived CDR1 and CDR2 are SGHAT and FQNNGV. The V segment lost 0 bases and the J segment 4 bases; nucleotides outside the gene matches: 4. The receptor's source is an adult who was a healthcare worker with PCR-confirmed SARS-CoV-2 infection or an uninfected control (not recorded which). The V and J genes are TRBV11-2 and TRBJ2-7; TRBD2 aligns across 12 bases. Sequencing input: whole blood. This chain's CDR3 is CASSLDGLAGLYEQYF. The CDR3 nucleotides read TGTGCCAGCAGCTTAGACGGACTAGCGGGACTATACGAGCAGTACTTC.